A selection of T cell receptor beta chains follows, all from one sample in a study of blood T cells in healthy people across ages. Each CDR3 protein gets one entry after TCRdb re-called the 5' RACE reads with MiXCR. The table lists roughly 1.9 million distinct CDR3 sequences, around 42% of them singletons, with 20% to 25% in the top ten. Input material: blood. These receptors all come from a human donor in good health. Both conserved end residues are part of each CDR3. A D gene is named only where the DNA matches it firmly. Clone size appears in some rows only: once, few, many, or a class for an expanded clone.

>NA|TRBJ2-5|once|TRBV10-3
TGTGCCATCAGTGAATCTGCGGACAGTAAAGAGACCCAGTACTTC
CAISESADSKETQYF
>NA|TRBJ2-1|NA|TRBV6-5
TGTGCCAGCAGTTCCTCGTCCGAAAGATATGAGCAGTTCTTC
CASSSSSERYEQFF
>NA|TRBJ2-3|few|TRBV25-1
TGTGCCAGCAGCCTTCGAACGGGATCAGACCCCGATACGCAGTATTTT
CASSLRTGSDPDTQYF
>NA|TRBJ2-4|NA|TRBV15
TGTGCCACCAGCAGAGATGAGGGGCGGAGGTACTTC
CATSRDEGRRYF
>NA|TRBJ2-3|few|TRBV20-1
TGCAGTGCTAGAGCGTACGCGTCGATCCTGGCTTTAACGGAGGATACGCAGTATTTT
CSARAYASILALTEDTQYF
>NA|TRBJ2-7|few|TRBV12-5
TGTGCTAGTGGTTTGCCCCTCGGCGAGCAGTACTTC
CASGLPLGEQYF
>NA|TRBJ2-3|NA|TRBV5-1
TGCGCCAGCAGCTTGAACCATCACAGAGATACGCAGTATTTT
CASSLNHHRDTQYF
>NA|TRBJ2-7|few|TRBV7-2
TGTGCCAGCAGCACCGTCCTATGGGGGCCCACCTACGAGCAGTACTTC
CASSTVLWGPTYEQYF
>TRBD2|TRBJ2-5|few|TRBV18
TGTGCTAGCTCCTACGACACGGGAGGGGAGACCCAGTACTTC
CASSYDTGGETQYF
>TRBD1|TRBJ2-7|NA|TRBV20-1
TGCAGTGCGAAGGACAGGGGCGCTTCCTACGAGCAGTACTTC
CSAKDRGASYEQYF
>TRBD1|TRBJ2-7|many|TRBV6-5
TGTGCCAGTCGGACAGGACGAAACTACGAGCAGTACTTC
CASRTGRNYEQYF
>TRBD2|TRBJ2-1|NA|TRBV14
TGTGCCAGCAGCCAAGCACGCGGGGGGCGAGCCTACAATGAGCAGTTCTTC
CASSQARGGRAYNEQFF
>NA|TRBJ1-1|NA|TRBV19
TGTGCCAGTAGGGGGGGGTTCTTCACTGAAGCTTTCTTT
CASRGGFFTEAFF
>NA|TRBJ1-6|NA|TRBV12-3/TRBV12-4
TGTGCCAGCAGTCCCACAGGGAAAGAATCACCCCTCCACTTT
CASSPTGKESPLHF
>NA|TRBJ2-3|NA|TRBV7-2
TGTGCCAGCAGCTCCAAGATAACAGGGAATACGCAGTATTTT
CASSSKITGNTQYF
>TRBD2|TRBJ2-7|NA|TRBV3-1
TGTGCCAGCAGCCAAACGCAGCGGGGTTTTTACGAGCAGTACTTC
CASSQTQRGFYEQYF
>NA|TRBJ2-2|NA|TRBV12-3/TRBV12-4
TGTGCCAGCAGTTTGATTTTTGGGGACATAAGGAACACCGGGGAGCTGTTTTTT
CASSLIFGDIRNTGELFF
>NA|TRBJ2-7|few|TRBV12-3/TRBV12-4
TGTGCCAGCAGGGGCGGGATCTACGAGCAGTACTTC
CASRGGIYEQYF
>TRBD2|TRBJ2-3|few|TRBV9
TGTGCCAGCAGCGTCCAATCGCGGGGGACCGGAGATACGCAGTATTTT
CASSVQSRGTGDTQYF
>NA|TRBJ2-7|NA|TRBV6-4
TGTGCCAGCAGTGAATCATTTGAGGACCTGGGGTACGAGCAGTACTTC
CASSESFEDLGYEQYF
>TRBD1|TRBJ1-2|few|TRBV10-3
TGTGCCATCAGTGTCGACAGGGGGAACGGCTACACCTTC
CAISVDRGNGYTF
>TRBD1|TRBJ1-2|NA|TRBV20-1
TGCAGTGCACAGGAGTCAGGGGGCCCATTCCTCGATGGCTACACCTTC
CSAQESGGPFLDGYTF
>NA|TRBJ1-4|NA|TRBV27
TGTGCCAGCAGTTTTTGGTCAGATGGTGAAAAACTGTTTTTT
CASSFWSDGEKLFF
>NA|TRBJ1-2|once|TRBV7-2
TGTGCCAGCAGCTTAGCGCCAACAGGAGGCTATGGCTACACCTTC
CASSLAPTGGYGYTF
>NA|TRBJ2-3|NA|TRBV20-1
TGCAGTGCCCCCGACCGGAGGGCAGATACGCAGTATTTT
CSAPDRRADTQYF
>NA|TRBJ2-5|NA|TRBV3-1
TGTGCCGGCAGCCAAGAACCAGGGGCAAAAGAGACCCAGTACTTC
CAGSQEPGAKETQYF
>NA|TRBJ2-7|NA|TRBV20-1
TGCAGTGCTAGAAAGGACCAATACTACGAGCAGTACTTC
CSARKDQYYEQYF
>TRBD2|TRBJ2-5|NA|TRBV20-1
TGCAGTGCTAGAGAGGGCGGCGGGGGGGCCGGGGAGACCCAGTACTTC
CSAREGGGGAGETQYF
>NA|TRBJ1-2|few|TRBV20-1
TGCAGTGCGCGCACCCTGATTGACTATGGCTACACCTTC
CSARTLIDYGYTF
>TRBD1|TRBJ1-2|NA|TRBV28
TGTACCGGCAGTTCCGGGACAGGGGGCTATGGCTACACCTTC
CTGSSGTGGYGYTF
>TRBD2|TRBJ2-7|NA|TRBV11-1
TGTGCCAGCAGCTTGACTAGCGGGGGTTCCAACGAGCAGTACTTC
CASSLTSGGSNEQYF
>NA|TRBJ1-2|NA|TRBV28
TGTGCCAGCAGCCCCCGAGAGTTGGTCCCGAACTATGGCTACACCTTC
CASSPRELVPNYGYTF
>NA|TRBJ1-4|NA|TRBV7-2
TGTGCCAGCAGCGAACAGGATATCCGGAACAAAGGGAAACTGTTTTTT
CASSEQDIRNKGKLFF
>TRBD1|TRBJ1-2|NA|TRBV4-1
TGCGCCAGCAGCTCTAACGACAGGGTGAAAGGCTACACCTTC
CASSSNDRVKGYTF
>NA|TRBJ2-7|few|TRBV28
TGTGCCAGCACCCCTTTATTAGGCCGTACAGGAGCCTACGAGCAGTACTTC
CASTPLLGRTGAYEQYF
>NA|TRBJ2-1|NA|TRBV5-5
TGTGCCAGCAGCAATTCCTACCAGGGTGAGCAGTTCTTC
CASSNSYQGEQFF
>NA|TRBJ1-4|once|TRBV5-5
TGTGCCAGCAGCCGCGGGTCCGGTGGTGAAAAACTGTTTTTT
CASSRGSGGEKLFF
>NA|TRBJ1-2|NA|TRBV4-3
TGCGCCGGCAGCCAAGATTGGGGCGTAGGCAGGCTGGATGGCTACACCTTC
CAGSQDWGVGRLDGYTF
>NA|TRBJ2-5|NA|TRBV5-1
TGCGCCAGCAGCTTGGAGGGACCCTGGCGGGGGACCCAGTACTTC
CASSLEGPWRGTQYF
>NA|TRBJ2-7|NA|TRBV12-3/TRBV12-4
TGTGCCAGCAGTTTAGGGAAGGGGAATGCCTACGAGCAGTACTTC
CASSLGKGNAYEQYF
>TRBD1|TRBJ2-1|NA|TRBV20-1
TGCAGTGCTCGTGGGGGACAGGGCAACAATGAGCAGTTCTTC
CSARGGQGNNEQFF
>NA|TRBJ2-2|NA|TRBV4-3
TGCGCCAGCAGCCAAGAGGGGATCGGGGAGCTGTTTTTT
CASSQEGIGELFF
>NA|TRBJ1-2|NA|TRBV6-1
TGTGCCAGCAGTGAATTGTCTAACTATGGCTACACCTTC
CASSELSNYGYTF
>NA|TRBJ1-2|few|TRBV30
TGTGCCTGGAGTGTACTAGTAGGAGGGAGCGGCTACACCTTC
CAWSVLVGGSGYTF